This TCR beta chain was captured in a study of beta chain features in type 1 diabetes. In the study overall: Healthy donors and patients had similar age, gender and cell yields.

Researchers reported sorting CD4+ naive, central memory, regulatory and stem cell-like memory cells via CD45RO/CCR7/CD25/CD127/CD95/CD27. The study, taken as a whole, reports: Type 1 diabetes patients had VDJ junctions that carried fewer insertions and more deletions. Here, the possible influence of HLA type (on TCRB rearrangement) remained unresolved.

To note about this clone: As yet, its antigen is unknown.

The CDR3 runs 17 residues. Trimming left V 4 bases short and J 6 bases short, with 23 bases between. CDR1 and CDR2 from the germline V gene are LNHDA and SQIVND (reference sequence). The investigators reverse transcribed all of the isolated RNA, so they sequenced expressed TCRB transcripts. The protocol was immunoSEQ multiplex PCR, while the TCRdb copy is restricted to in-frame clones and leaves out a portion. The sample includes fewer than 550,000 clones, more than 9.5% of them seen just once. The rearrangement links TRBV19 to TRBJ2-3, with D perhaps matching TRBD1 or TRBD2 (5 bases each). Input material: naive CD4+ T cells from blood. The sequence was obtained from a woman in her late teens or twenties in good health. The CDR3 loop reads CASSTRTGAALGDTQYF. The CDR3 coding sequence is TGTGCCAGTAGTACGCGAACCGGGGCAGCCCTTGGGGATACGCAGTATTTT.